One and the same sample provided the 17 T cell receptor beta chains below, sequenced in a study of Ad26.COV2.S vaccination and SARS-CoV-2 variants. Produced via immunoSEQ multiplex PCR; TCRdb's table is partial and in-frame only. Among roughly 380,000 clones listed, approximately 85% were seen once. The treatment here: about 20 received Ad26.COV2.S at low or high dose, single or two shots; several received placebo; per-sample allocation not given. It was on day 63 after the first vaccine or placebo injection that samples were taken. The specimen was peripheral blood, collected in a trial of Ad26.COV2.S vaccine versus placebo. Receptors were obtained from a person between 18 and 59 years old who received the Ad26.COV2.S COVID-19 vaccine or a placebo.

The V call is TRBV5-1, the J call TRBJ1-1, with D possibly TRBD1 on 5 matching bases. V lost 2 bases to trimming and J lost 4 bases, with 12 bases between them. The CDR3 contains 14 residues. In germline, CDR1 is SGHRS, CDR2 YFSETQ. The CDR3 sequence: CASSFGTSGTEAFF. As DNA, the CDR3 is TGCGCCAGCAGCTTCGGGACCTCGGGCACTGAAGCTTTCTTT.

This chain uses TRBV19 with TRBJ1-2; tentative D call: TRBD1 (5 bases). V shed 5 bases and J shed 4 bases, with 20 bases lying between them. CDR1 LNHDA and CDR2 SQIVND come from the germline V gene (reference sequence). This CDR3 has 16 residues. The CDR3 DNA reads TGTGCCAGTAGTGCTCTCCGGGACGATATTCCCTATGGCTACACCTTC. Translation: CASSALRDDIPYGYTF. Looking up the rest from reference TRBV19 and TRBJ1-2 gives the full variable domain: DGGITQSPKYLFRKEGQNVTLSCEQNLNHDAMYWYRQDPGQGLRLIYYSQIVNDFQKGDIAEGYSVSREKKESFPLTVTSAQKNPTAFYLCASSALRDDIPYGYTFGSGTRLTVV.

CDR3: CASSRGHSSYEQYF. The CDR3 DNA reads as TGTGCCAGCAGCCGAGGACACAGCTCCTACGAGCAGTACTTC. This chain uses TRBV9 with TRBJ2-7; possibly TRBD1 for D (5 bases). Trimming stripped 4 bases from V and 0 bases from J, with 11 bases between. The CDR3 consists of 14 residues. The germline V gene has CDR1 SGDLS and CDR2 YYNGEE.

Only one count was recorded for this clone. The chain recombines TRBV28 with TRBJ2-1, with 14 bases fitting TRBD2. V trimming: 3 bases; J trimming: 6 bases; junction bases outside the gene matches: 4. Looked up from germline, CDR1 is MDHEN and CDR2 is SYDVKM. The length of the CDR3 is 16 residues. The CDR3 is CASSLLTSGRVNEQFF. The CDR3 bases are TGTGCCAGCAGTTTGTTGACTAGCGGGAGGGTCAATGAGCAGTTCTTC.

The chain has TRBV19 and TRBJ2-3; no clear D. The germline V gene encodes CDR1 LNHDA and CDR2 SQIVND (reference sequence). V shed 5 bases and J shed 4 bases, with 19 bases lying between them. This CDR3 region has 16 residues. In DNA form, the CDR3 reads TGTGCCAGTAGTCCCCGGATTTCCAGAGGCGCAGATACGCAGTATTTT. Its protein product is CASSPRISRGADTQYF.

This clone was recorded a few times. This chain uses TRBV5-4 with TRBJ2-3; possibly TRBD1 or TRBD2 for D (5 bases each). The CDR3 length is 13 residues. V lost 2 bases to trimming and J lost 5 bases, with 9 bases between them. Germline lookup yields CDR1 SGHNT and CDR2 YYREEE (reference sequence). In DNA form, the CDR3 reads TGTGCCAGCAGCTTTGGGGACCAAGATACGCAGTATTTT. This sequence encodes CASSFGDQDTQYF.

This clone appeared once. This chain uses TRBV10-3 with TRBJ2-3; 9 bases line up with TRBD2. V shed 6 bases and J 1 base; nucleotides not matched to a gene: 5. This CDR3 contains 15 residues. Germline V gene data show CDR1 as ENHRY and CDR2 as SYGVKD. The CDR3 protein is CAISPKRGGTDTQYF. The DNA for the CDR3 is TGTGCCATCAGCCCGAAGCGGGGGGGCACAGATACGCAGTATTTT.

The chain joins TRBV5-4 to TRBJ1-5; TRBD1 agrees at 7 bases. V lost 3 bases and J lost 6; bases outside the gene matches: 18. CDR1 is SGHNT and CDR2 is YYREEE in the germline V gene (reference sequence). This CDR3 region has 18 residues. The CDR3 reads CASSCKPLLYRGGQPQHF. The CDR3 region has the DNA TGTGCCAGCAGCTGTAAACCATTACTTTACAGGGGTGGTCAGCCCCAGCATTTT.

This chain connects TRBV27 to TRBJ2-1, with 10 bases that match TRBD2. With 1 base clipped from V and 7 bases from J, the junction kept 4 bases outside the gene matches. In germline, CDR1 is MNHEY, CDR2 SMNVEV (reference sequence). The CDR3 totals 15 residues. The CDR3 is CASSLYRTSGNEQFF. As DNA, the CDR3 is TGTGCCAGCAGTTTATACCGGACTAGCGGAAATGAGCAGTTCTTC.

The V gene is TRBV28, the J gene TRBJ2-7; 10 nucleotides line up with TRBD1. V shed 5 bases and J 5 bases; nucleotides not matched to a gene: 6. The CDR3 is made up of 14 amino acids. Per germline, CDR1 MDHEN and CDR2 SYDVKM. This CDR3 reads CASSKTGTGDEQYF. The CDR3, as DNA: TGTGCCAGCAGTAAGACCGGGACAGGGGACGAGCAGTACTTC.

The gene calls are TRBV5-5 and TRBJ2-5; 7 bases align to TRBD1. Germline assignment: CDR1 SGHKS and CDR2 YYEKEE (reference sequence). This CDR3 contains 15 residues. Unmatched junction bases numbered 13, after V lost 6 bases and J lost 5 bases. The CDR3 loop is CASNGMGQLRETQYF. The CDR3 coding sequence is TGTGCCAGCAACGGAATGGGACAGCTTAGGGAGACCCAGTACTTC.

This rearrangement joins TRBV30 to TRBJ1-5; TRBD1 is a possible D gene (6 bases). Per germline, CDR1 GTSNPN and CDR2 SVGIG (reference sequence). Trimming removed 4 bases from V and 1 base from J, with 8 bases in between. This CDR3 has 13 residues. CDR3 sequence: CAWKGQSNQPQHF. DNA for the CDR3: TGTGCCTGGAAAGGACAGAGCAATCAGCCCCAGCATTTT.

J is TRBJ2-2 and V is TRBV2; D is uncertain. The CDR3 spans 12 residues. V lost 6 bases to trimming and J lost 4 bases, with 6 bases between them. From germline, CDR1 is SNHLY and CDR2 FYNNEI. Here the CDR3 reads CASSLVTGELFF. In DNA form, the CDR3 reads TGTGCCAGCAGCCTGGTCACCGGGGAGCTGTTTTTT.

The CDR3 reads CASSLGWGGGADEQFF. As DNA, the CDR3 is TGCGCCAGCAGCTTGGGATGGGGCGGGGGCGCGGACGAGCAGTTCTTC. V is TRBV5-1 and J is TRBJ2-1, with D tentatively TRBD2 (7 bases). This CDR3 is built from 16 residues. Germline CDR1 is SGHRS and CDR2 is YFSETQ. The V gene lost 0 bases and the J gene lost 10 bases, with 20 bases spanning the gap.

This clone appeared a single time. The V call is TRBV10-3, the J call TRBJ1-5; TRBD1 aligns across 8 bases. J lost 0 bases, V lost 2 bases, and 0 bases had no gene match. CDR1 ENHRY and CDR2 SYGVKD come from the germline V gene. There are 15 residues in the CDR3. The DNA for the CDR3 is TGTGCCATCAGTGAGGACAGGGGTAGCAATCAGCCCCAGCATTTT. Translation: CAISEDRGSNQPQHF.

The chain employs TRBV5-4 and TRBJ2-1; 8 bases fit TRBD2. The CDR3 is 15 amino acids. CDR1 and CDR2 (germline): SGHNT, YYREEE (reference sequence). V was clipped by 0 bases and J by 2 bases; unmatched bases: 1. The CDR3 region is CASSLELAAYNEQFF. CDR3 sequence (DNA): TGTGCCAGCAGCTTGGAACTAGCGGCCTACAATGAGCAGTTCTTC.

The rearrangement uses TRBV5-1 and TRBJ2-1, with 7 bases fitting TRBD2. J lost 5 bases, V lost 8 bases, and 10 bases had no gene match. The germline CDR1 and CDR2 sequences are SGHRS and YFSETQ. The CDR3 is 14 residues long. CDR3 DNA sequence: TGCGCCAGTAGCGGACTAGGTGGGAACAATGAGCAGTTCTTC. This sequence encodes CASSGLGGNNEQFF.